Described below is a single T cell receptor beta chain sequence and its context. Its specific antigen is unknown. Per-base qualities were not stored, and no clone one base away is much larger. Libraries came from the immunoSEQ multiplex PCR assay. TCRdb provides this immuneACCESS table in a form limited to in-frame rearrangements. Some clones are lacking; in checked studies, under half of them reflect an unresolved V gene, and why the rest are absent is not known. Present in this sample are around 85,000 clones, about 91% of which were seen just once. The top ten hold 3.5% of the sample. The CDR3 goes from the cysteine to the phenylalanine over 15 residues. CDR3 DNA is the only sequence kept; it has 45 bases, read in frame from the first base. The germline V gene (reference sequence) supplies CDR1 LNHDA and CDR2 SQIVND. The germline V end is reduced by 6 bases and the J end by 7 bases; junction bases left unmatched: 11.

The data belong to a study of T cell changes during pregnancy in multiple sclerosis (dated 2019 in TCRdb). Broadly, across the study: The study examined how the T cell repertoire changed over the course of pregnancy in women with multiple sclerosis.

The rearranged segments are TRBV19 and TRBJ1-4, with 7 central nucleotides matching TRBD1. The sample consisted of PBMCs, taken in the first trimester of pregnancy. This TCR was sampled from a female donor in good health, serving as a control in a pregnancy study. Some clones in this sample may be carry-over from other donors' samples. The CDR3 sequence is CASSPTGSLAEKLFF. The DNA sequence is TGTGCCAGTAGCCCGACAGGGAGTCTCGCTGAAAAACTGTTTTTT. The variable domain in full, with residues beyond the CDR3 obtained from the reference TRBV19 and TRBJ1-4 genes, is DGGITQSPKYLFRKEGQNVTLSCEQNLNHDAMYWYRQDPGQGLRLIYYSQIVNDFQKGDIAEGYSVSREKKESFPLTVTSAQKNPTAFYLCASSPTGSLAEKLFFGSGTQLSVL.